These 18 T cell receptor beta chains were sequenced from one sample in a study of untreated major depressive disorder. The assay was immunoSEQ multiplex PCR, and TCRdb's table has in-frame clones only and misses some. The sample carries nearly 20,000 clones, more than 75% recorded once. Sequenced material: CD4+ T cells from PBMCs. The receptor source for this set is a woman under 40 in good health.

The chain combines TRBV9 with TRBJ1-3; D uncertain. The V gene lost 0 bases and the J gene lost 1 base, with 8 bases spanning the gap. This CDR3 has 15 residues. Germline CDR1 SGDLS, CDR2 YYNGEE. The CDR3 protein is CASSVDGTSGNTIYF. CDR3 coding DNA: TGTGCCAGCAGCGTAGATGGCACTTCTGGAAACACCATATATTTT.

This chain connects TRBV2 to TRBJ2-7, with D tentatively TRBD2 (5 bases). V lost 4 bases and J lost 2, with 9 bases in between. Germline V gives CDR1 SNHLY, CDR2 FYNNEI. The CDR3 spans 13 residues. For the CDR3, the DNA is TGTGCCAGCAGTGCTAGGAGGACCTACGAGCAGTACTTC. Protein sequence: CASSARRTYEQYF.

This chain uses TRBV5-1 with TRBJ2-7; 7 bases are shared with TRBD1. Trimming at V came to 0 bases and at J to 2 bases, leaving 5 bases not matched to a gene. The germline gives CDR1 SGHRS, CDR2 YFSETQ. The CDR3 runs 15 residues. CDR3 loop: CASSLEWDRAYEQYF. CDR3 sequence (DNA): TGCGCCAGCAGCTTGGAATGGGACAGAGCCTACGAGCAGTACTTC.

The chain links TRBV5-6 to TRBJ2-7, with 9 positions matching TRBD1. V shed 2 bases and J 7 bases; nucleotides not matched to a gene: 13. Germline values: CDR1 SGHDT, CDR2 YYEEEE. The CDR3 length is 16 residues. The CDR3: CASSFAQTGGLGEQYF. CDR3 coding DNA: TGTGCCAGCAGCTTCGCCCAGACAGGGGGGCTTGGTGAGCAGTACTTC.

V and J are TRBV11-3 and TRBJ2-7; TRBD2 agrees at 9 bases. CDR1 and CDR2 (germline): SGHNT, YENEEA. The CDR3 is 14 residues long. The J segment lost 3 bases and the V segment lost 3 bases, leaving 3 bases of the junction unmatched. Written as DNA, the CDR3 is TGTGCCAGCAGCTTTGGTAGCGGGGGCTACGAGCAGTACTTC. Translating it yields CASSFGSGGYEQYF. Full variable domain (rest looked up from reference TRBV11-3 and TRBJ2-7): EAGVVQSPRYKIIEKKQPVAFWCNPISGHNTLYWYLQNLGQGPELLIRYENEEAVDDSQLPKDRFSAERLKGVDSTLKIQPAELGDSAVYLCASSFGSGGYEQYFGPGTRLTVT.

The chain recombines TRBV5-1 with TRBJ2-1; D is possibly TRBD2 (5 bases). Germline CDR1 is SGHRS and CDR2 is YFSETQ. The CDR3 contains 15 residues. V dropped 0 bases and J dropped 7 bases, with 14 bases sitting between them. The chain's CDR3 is CASSLALSEGNEQFF. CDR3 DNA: TGCGCCAGCAGCTTGGCCCTCTCCGAGGGTAATGAGCAGTTCTTC. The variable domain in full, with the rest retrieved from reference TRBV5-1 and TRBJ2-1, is KAGVTQTPRYLIKTRGQQVTLSCSPISGHRSVSWYQQTPGQGLQFLFEYFSETQRNKGNFPGRFSGRQFSNSRSEMNVSTLELGDSALYLCASSLALSEGNEQFFGPGTRLTVL.

The CDR3: CASSLAEDTQYF. The CDR3 coding sequence is TGTGCCAGCAGCTTGGCCGAAGATACGCAGTATTTT. V and J are TRBV5-4 and TRBJ2-3, with no clear D. The V end was cut by 0 bases, the J end by 5 bases, with 4 bases between. The CDR3 runs to 12 residues. The germline V gene encodes CDR1 SGHNT and CDR2 YYREEE (reference sequence).

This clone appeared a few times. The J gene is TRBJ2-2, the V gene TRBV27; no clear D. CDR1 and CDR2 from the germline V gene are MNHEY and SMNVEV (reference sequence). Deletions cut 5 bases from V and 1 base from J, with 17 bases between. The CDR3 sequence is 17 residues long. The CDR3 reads CASSQGRLGVNTGELFF. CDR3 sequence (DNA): TGTGCCAGCAGTCAAGGGCGCCTTGGGGTGAACACCGGGGAGCTGTTTTTT.

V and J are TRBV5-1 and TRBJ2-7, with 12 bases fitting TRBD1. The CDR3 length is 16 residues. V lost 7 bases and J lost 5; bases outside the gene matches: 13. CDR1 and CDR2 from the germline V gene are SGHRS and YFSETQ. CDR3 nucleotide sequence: TGCGCCAGCTACCAGGGAGGGACAGGGGGCAACGACGAGCAGTACTTC. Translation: CASYQGGTGGNDEQYF. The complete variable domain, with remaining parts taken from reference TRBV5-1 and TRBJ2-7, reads KAGVTQTPRYLIKTRGQQVTLSCSPISGHRSVSWYQQTPGQGLQFLFEYFSETQRNKGNFPGRFSGRQFSNSRSEMNVSTLELGDSALYLCASYQGGTGGNDEQYFGPGTRLTVT.

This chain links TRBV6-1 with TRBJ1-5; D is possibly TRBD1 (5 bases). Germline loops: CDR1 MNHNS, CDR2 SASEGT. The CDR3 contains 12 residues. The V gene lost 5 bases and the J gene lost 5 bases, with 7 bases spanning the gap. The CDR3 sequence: CASSRGDQPQHF. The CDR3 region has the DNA TGTGCCAGCAGTCGAGGGGATCAGCCCCAGCATTTT.

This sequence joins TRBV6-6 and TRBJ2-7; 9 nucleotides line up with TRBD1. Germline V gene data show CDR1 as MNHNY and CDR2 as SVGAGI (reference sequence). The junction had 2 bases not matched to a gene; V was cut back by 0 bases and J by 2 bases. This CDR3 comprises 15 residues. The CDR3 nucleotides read TGTGCCAGCAGTTACTCGACAGGGGGTCCCTACGAGCAGTACTTC. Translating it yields CASSYSTGGPYEQYF.

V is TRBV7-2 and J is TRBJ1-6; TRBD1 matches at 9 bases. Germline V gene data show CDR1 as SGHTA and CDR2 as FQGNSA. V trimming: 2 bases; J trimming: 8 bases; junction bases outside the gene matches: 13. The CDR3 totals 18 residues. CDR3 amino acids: CASSLLLGQGGSDSPLHF. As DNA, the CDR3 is TGTGCCAGCAGCTTACTTTTGGGACAGGGTGGTTCTGATTCACCCCTCCACTTT.

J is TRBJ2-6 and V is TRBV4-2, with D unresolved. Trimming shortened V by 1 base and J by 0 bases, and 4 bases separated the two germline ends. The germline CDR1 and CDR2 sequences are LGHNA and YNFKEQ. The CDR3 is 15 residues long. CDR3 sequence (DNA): TGTGCCAGCAGCCAAGTTACCTCTGGGGCCAACGTCCTGACTTTC. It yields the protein CASSQVTSGANVLTF.

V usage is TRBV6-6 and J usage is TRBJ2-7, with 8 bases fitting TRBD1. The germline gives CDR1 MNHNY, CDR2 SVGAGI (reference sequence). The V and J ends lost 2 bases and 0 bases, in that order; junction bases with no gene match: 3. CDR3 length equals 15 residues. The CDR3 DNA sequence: TGTGCCAGCAGTTACAGGGACAGGAGCTCCTACGAGCAGTACTTC. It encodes CASSYRDRSSYEQYF.

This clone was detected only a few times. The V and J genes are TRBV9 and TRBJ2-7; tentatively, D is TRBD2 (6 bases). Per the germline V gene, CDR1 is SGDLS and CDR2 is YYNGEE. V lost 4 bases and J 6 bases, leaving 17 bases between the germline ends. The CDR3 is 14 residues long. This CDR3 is CASSPLGLIGEQYF. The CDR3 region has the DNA TGTGCCAGCAGCCCGTTAGGACTAATAGGCGAGCAGTACTTC.

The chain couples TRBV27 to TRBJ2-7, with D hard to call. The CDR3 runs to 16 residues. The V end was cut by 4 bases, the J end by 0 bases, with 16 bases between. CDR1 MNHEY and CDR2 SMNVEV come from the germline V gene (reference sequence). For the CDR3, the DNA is TGTGCCAGCAGTTCCCAATACAGCTACTCCTCCTACGAGCAGTACTTC. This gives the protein CASSSQYSYSSYEQYF.

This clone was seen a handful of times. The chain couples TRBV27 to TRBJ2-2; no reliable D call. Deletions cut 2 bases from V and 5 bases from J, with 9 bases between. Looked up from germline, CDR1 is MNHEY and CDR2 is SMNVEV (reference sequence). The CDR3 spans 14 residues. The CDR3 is CASSLAAVTGELFF. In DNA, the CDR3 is TGTGCCAGCAGTTTAGCTGCAGTAACCGGGGAGCTGTTTTTT.

In nucleotides, the CDR3 is TGCGCCAGCAGCTTGGAGAGCGGGAGGGCCCATGAGCAGTTCTTC. Encoded protein: CASSLESGRAHEQFF. The chain combines TRBV5-1 with TRBJ2-1, with TRBD2 matching 10 bases. The CDR3 runs 15 residues. Germline trimming cut 0 bases from V and 8 bases from J; bases unmatched to any gene: 5. Germline CDR1 and CDR2: SGHRS and YFSETQ.